Shown below are 15 T cell receptor beta chains from a single sample sequenced in a study of blood T cell repertoires in COVID-19. TCRdb's table, derived via immunoSEQ multiplex PCR, lists solely in-frame clones and lacks some. Among over 85,000 clones, 87% were seen once, and the ten largest hold 4.9%. Sequencing was carried out using peripheral blood. These receptor sequences come from a woman aged 80 or older with acute or convalescent COVID-19.

This rearrangement joins TRBV9 to TRBJ1-3, with TRBD1 identical over 8 bases. This CDR3 is 17 amino acids long. The germline V gene has CDR1 SGDLS and CDR2 YYNGEE. The ends lost 3 bases at V and 0 bases at J; junction bases unmatched: 8. The CDR3 sequence: CASSALQGGSSGNTIYF. CDR3 nucleotides: TGTGCCAGCAGCGCCTTACAGGGGGGAAGCTCTGGAAACACCATATATTTT.

The J gene is TRBJ2-5, the V gene TRBV19, with a possible D match to TRBD1 (6 bases). The CDR3 sequence is 16 residues long. V was cut by 5 bases and J by 5 bases, with 21 bases left in between. The germline gives CDR1 LNHDA, CDR2 SQIVND (reference sequence). The DNA of the CDR3 is TGTGCCAGTAGTTCATACCCGGGGCAGGGGTCGGAGACCCAGTACTTC. It yields the protein CASSSYPGQGSETQYF.

The rearrangement uses TRBV12-3 or TRBV12-4 and TRBJ1-2; D is unclear. The CDR3 spans 13 residues. Trimming left V 3 bases short and J 4 bases short, with 9 bases between. The CDR3 reads CASSFVSSYGYTF. The CDR3 DNA reads TGTGCCAGCAGTTTCGTCTCCAGCTATGGCTACACCTTC.

V and J are TRBV11-2 and TRBJ2-7; perhaps TRBD2 as D (6 bases). V was cut by 8 bases and J by 8 bases, with 16 bases left in between. CDR3 length: 12 amino acids. The V gene's germline CDR1 is SGHAT and CDR2 FQNNGV. The CDR3 DNA follows: TGTGCCAGCGCGGGCGGGGTTGGCAAGCAGTACTTC. Translation gives CASAGGVGKQYF.

The CDR3 DNA sequence: TGTGCCAGCAGCCAACCCGTTACAGGTTATAATTCACCCCTCCACTTT. This gives the protein CASSQPVTGYNSPLHF. The chain joins TRBV4-2 to TRBJ1-6; a weak D match, TRBD1 (5 bases). The germline CDR1 and CDR2 sequences are LGHNA and YNFKEQ. Trimming left V 2 bases short and J 4 bases short, with 12 bases between. This CDR3 comprises 16 residues.

The V gene is TRBV7-9, the J gene TRBJ2-1, with 13 bases matching TRBD2. Unmatched junction bases numbered 10, after V lost 5 bases and J lost 0 bases. CDR3 length: 19 amino acids. The germline V gene has CDR1 SEHNR and CDR2 FQNEAQ (reference sequence). CDR3 region: CASSGSGLAGLSSYNEQFF. The CDR3 region has the DNA TGTGCCAGCAGCGGTTCGGGACTAGCGGGACTAAGCTCCTACAATGAGCAGTTCTTC.

The chain has TRBV2 and TRBJ1-2; 8 nucleotides match TRBD1. Germline CDR1 SNHLY, CDR2 FYNNEI. This CDR3 has 14 amino acids. V shed 0 bases, J shed 7 bases, and the junction held 4 bases outside the gene matches. The CDR3 nucleotides read TGTGCCAGCAGTGAAGCGGACAGGGTTGGTGGCTACACCTTC. Residues: CASSEADRVGGYTF.

The chain recombines TRBV11-1 with TRBJ1-1; no definite D call. This CDR3 has 13 residues. CDR1 SGHAT and CDR2 FQDESV come from the germline V gene (reference sequence). The V end was cut by 3 bases, the J end by 1 base, with 6 bases between. The CDR3 spells CASSFNRNTEAFF. The DNA for the CDR3 is TGTGCCAGCAGCTTCAATAGGAACACTGAAGCTTTCTTT.

This chain joins TRBV6-1 and TRBJ2-7, with 10 bases lining up with TRBD1. CDR3 size: 16 residues. The germline V gene encodes CDR1 MNHNS and CDR2 SASEGT. The V segment lost 4 bases and the J segment 3 bases; nucleotides outside the gene matches: 9. The CDR3 protein is CASSGGPGTGVYEQYF. The CDR3 nucleotides are TGTGCCAGCAGTGGGGGCCCTGGGACAGGGGTCTACGAGCAGTACTTC.

The chain links TRBV5-1 to TRBJ2-5; the D gene is possibly TRBD2 (6 bases). This CDR3 contains 14 residues. V dropped 0 bases and J dropped 4 bases, with 10 bases sitting between them. Looked up from germline, CDR1 is SGHRS and CDR2 is YFSETQ. CDR3 nucleotide sequence: TGCGCCAGCAGCTTGGACGTCGGGAGAGAGACCCAGTACTTC. This gives the protein CASSLDVGRETQYF. The full variable domain, in which reference TRBV5-1 and TRBJ2-5 provide the parts outside the CDR3, is KAGVTQTPRYLIKTRGQQVTLSCSPISGHRSVSWYQQTPGQGLQFLFEYFSETQRNKGNFPGRFSGRQFSNSRSEMNVSTLELGDSALYLCASSLDVGRETQYFGPGTRLLVL.

The chain carries TRBV7-2 and TRBJ2-2; 9 nucleotides match TRBD2. This CDR3 is built from 16 residues. With V trimmed by 5 bases and J by 4 bases, 8 bases remained unmatched. From germline, CDR1 is SGHTA and CDR2 FQGNSA. This CDR3 reads CASSDKAGGITGELFF. CDR3 nucleotides: TGTGCCAGCAGCGATAAGGCGGGGGGGATCACCGGGGAGCTGTTTTTT.

The chain carries TRBV9 and TRBJ2-3; 10 bases map to TRBD1. V lost 4 bases, J lost 5 bases, and 7 bases stayed unmatched. Germline-derived CDR1 and CDR2 are SGDLS and YYNGEE. This CDR3 region has 15 residues. CDR3 sequence reads: CASSLTGTGEDTQYF. As DNA, the CDR3 is TGTGCCAGCAGCCTTACCGGGACAGGGGAAGATACGCAGTATTTT.

This clone was counted once. The genes are TRBV21-1 and TRBJ2-6; the D call in the table, TRBD1, was not verified against the DNA. TRBV21-1 represents a pseudogene. The CDR3 contains 18 residues. This chain's CDR3 is CASSKFPGRKSGANVLTF. CDR3 sequence (DNA): TGTGCCAGCAGCAAATTTCCAGGGCGGAAGTCTGGGGCCAACGTCCTGACTTTC.

The chain uses TRBV6-2 or TRBV6-3 and TRBJ1-1; maybe TRBD1 (6 bases). This CDR3 has 17 amino acids. Germline CDR1 is MNHEY and CDR2 is SVGEGT. Trimming shortened V by 5 bases and J by 0 bases, and 19 bases separated the two germline ends. The CDR3, as DNA: TGTGCCAGCAGTCCACGAAAGGGGGTGGCGATGAACACTGAAGCTTTCTTT. Amino acid sequence: CASSPRKGVAMNTEAFF.

The rearrangement links TRBV4-3 to TRBJ1-1, with D perhaps matching TRBD1 (5 bases). Trimming removed 1 base from V and 3 bases from J, with 12 bases in between. Germline loops: CDR1 LGHNA, CDR2 YSLEER. The CDR3 is made up of 15 amino acids. In DNA, the CDR3 is TGCGCCAGCAGCCAAGGGGGGGGGACTTACACTGAAGCTTTCTTT. Translated, it gives CASSQGGGTYTEAFF.